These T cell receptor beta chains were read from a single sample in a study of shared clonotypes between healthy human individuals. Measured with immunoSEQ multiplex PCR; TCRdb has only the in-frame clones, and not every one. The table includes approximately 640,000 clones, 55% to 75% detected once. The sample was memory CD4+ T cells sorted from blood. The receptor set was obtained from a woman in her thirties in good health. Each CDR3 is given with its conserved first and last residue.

CDR3aa: CSAEDSRGGANVLTF; v_gene: TRBV29-1; j_gene: TRBJ2-6
CDR3aa: CASSQDIASGLEQYF; v_gene: TRBV4-2; j_gene: TRBJ2-7
CDR3aa: CASSGLRGETQYF; v_gene: TRBV25-1; j_gene: NA
CDR3aa: CASSHLKRAKGTSKNIQYF; v_gene: TRBV11-2; j_gene: TRBJ2-4
CDR3aa: CATSRESNLAGWETQYF; v_gene: TRBV15; j_gene: TRBJ2-5
CDR3aa: CASSLPLGAGGIGDTQYF; v_gene: TRBV11-2; j_gene: TRBJ2-3
CDR3aa: CASSLYREGYEQYF; v_gene: TRBV28; j_gene: TRBJ2-7
CDR3aa: CASRLRLTGGHLKVEAFF; v_gene: TRBV12-2; j_gene: TRBJ1-1
CDR3aa: CASSPWTSGQETQYF; v_gene: TRBV7-2; j_gene: TRBJ2-5
CDR3aa: CAISEQLISTNQPQHF; v_gene: TRBV10-3; j_gene: TRBJ1-5
CDR3aa: CASSQPGLGYNEQFF; v_gene: TRBV28; j_gene: TRBJ2-1
CDR3aa: CASRKPGQGETQYF; v_gene: TRBV28; j_gene: TRBJ2-5
CDR3aa: CASSLGTGGTGELFF; v_gene: TRBV5-1; j_gene: TRBJ2-2
CDR3aa: CASSAGTASGNTIYF; v_gene: TRBV28; j_gene: TRBJ1-3
CDR3aa: CASSLLAERNTQYF; v_gene: TRBV6-5; j_gene: TRBJ2-3
CDR3aa: CASSPSNQETQYF; v_gene: TRBV7-2; j_gene: TRBJ2-5
CDR3aa: CAISASTGREEPGGEYF; v_gene: TRBV10-3; j_gene: TRBJ2-7
CDR3aa: CASSQTSVSPFSYEQYF; v_gene: TRBV7-8; j_gene: TRBJ2-7
CDR3aa: CASSSSGQGNEQYF; v_gene: TRBV6-6; j_gene: TRBJ2-7
CDR3aa: CASHKRGSPEKLFF; v_gene: TRBV19; j_gene: TRBJ1-4
CDR3aa: CASTRRSWGSTDTQYF; v_gene: TRBV9; j_gene: TRBJ2-3
CDR3aa: CASSSAGEPFF; v_gene: TRBV6-6; j_gene: TRBJ1-1
CDR3aa: CASSTAGLSGNTIYF; v_gene: TRBV4-2; j_gene: TRBJ1-3
CDR3aa: CASHSGTNTGELFF; v_gene: TRBV6-6; j_gene: TRBJ2-2
CDR3aa: CASSFSRGGEQYF; v_gene: TRBV7-9; j_gene: TRBJ2-7
CDR3aa: CASSLTGSSYEQYF; v_gene: TRBV28; j_gene: TRBJ2-7
CDR3aa: CASRLDWTLNYGYTF; v_gene: TRBV6-1; j_gene: TRBJ1-2
CDR3aa: CASSSRDRISYEQYF; v_gene: TRBV11-2; j_gene: TRBJ2-7
CDR3aa: CASRGDRVNTEAFF; v_gene: TRBV2; j_gene: TRBJ1-1
CDR3aa: CASSEGSSATYEQYF; v_gene: TRBV7-2; j_gene: TRBJ2-7
CDR3aa: CASSLYSGRRTDTQYF; v_gene: TRBV27; j_gene: TRBJ2-3
CDR3aa: CSVSTGGGTGELFF; v_gene: TRBV29-1; j_gene: TRBJ2-2
CDR3aa: CASSLAPPSTEAFF; v_gene: TRBV7-9; j_gene: TRBJ1-1
CDR3aa: CASSSKQGNTQPQHF; v_gene: TRBV19; j_gene: TRBJ1-5
CDR3aa: CASSSGSGYEQYF; v_gene: TRBV5-1; j_gene: TRBJ2-7
CDR3aa: CASSLTGRNSPLHF; v_gene: TRBV14; j_gene: TRBJ1-6
CDR3aa: CASSEDRTYQPQHF; v_gene: TRBV28; j_gene: TRBJ1-5
CDR3aa: CASSSRVITRTDTQYF; v_gene: TRBV27; j_gene: TRBJ2-3
CDR3aa: CASFRVNTEAFF; v_gene: TRBV25-1; j_gene: TRBJ1-1
CDR3aa: CASRKTGIYGYTF; v_gene: TRBV28; j_gene: TRBJ1-2
CDR3aa: CASSARVGGYTF; v_gene: TRBV28; j_gene: TRBJ1-2
CDR3aa: CASSPQGKETQYF; v_gene: TRBV5-5; j_gene: TRBJ2-5
CDR3aa: CASSLLASENTGELFF; v_gene: TRBV5-1; j_gene: TRBJ2-2
CDR3aa: CAWSVGLARELYNEQFF; v_gene: TRBV30; j_gene: TRBJ2-1
CDR3aa: CASSLGAGGFNEQFF; v_gene: TRBV7-9; j_gene: TRBJ2-1
CDR3aa: CASRVDMDEQFF; v_gene: TRBV2; j_gene: TRBJ2-1
CDR3aa: CASSSPGTSVYNEQFF; v_gene: TRBV5-4; j_gene: TRBJ2-1
CDR3aa: CASSPRGRGNTIYF; v_gene: TRBV28; j_gene: TRBJ1-3
CDR3aa: CASSGPRPPYEQYF; v_gene: TRBV6-1; j_gene: TRBJ2-7
CDR3aa: CASTHFGTTNEKLFF; v_gene: TRBV28; j_gene: TRBJ1-4
CDR3aa: CASSLEGVGAYNEQFF; v_gene: TRBV11-2; j_gene: TRBJ2-1
CDR3aa: CASRSSLAGNTIYF; v_gene: TRBV28; j_gene: TRBJ1-3
CDR3aa: CAWRGMTENYGYTF; v_gene: TRBV2; j_gene: TRBJ1-2
CDR3aa: CASSRGRSTDTQYF; v_gene: TRBV5-1; j_gene: TRBJ2-3
CDR3aa: CASNPTGGTEKLFF; v_gene: TRBV11-2; j_gene: TRBJ1-4
CDR3aa: CASSRATRETQYF; v_gene: TRBV6-1; j_gene: TRBJ2-5
CDR3aa: CASSLQGATGELFF; v_gene: TRBV7-8; j_gene: TRBJ2-2
CDR3aa: CASSRTGLGEQYF; v_gene: TRBV7-9; j_gene: TRBJ2-7